This T cell receptor beta chain stems from a study of T-cell memory formation after mild COVID-19. As for this clonotype: Its antigen is still unknown.

Broader study findings: Among contracting clones, CD4+ were mainly CM/EM and CD8+ enriched in EMRA.

V was trimmed by 3 bases and J by 6 bases, leaving 17 bases between them. The CDR3 runs 15 residues. The germline V gene encodes CDR1 MGHRA and CDR2 YSYEKL. Amplification by 5'RACE using constant-segment primers produced TCR alpha and TCR beta cDNA libraries that carried sample barcodes and UMIs. TCRdb redid the calling of the 5' RACE reads with MiXCR, one entry per CDR3 protein. In the table there are 400,000 to 450,000 distinct CDR3 sequences, around 17% of which are singletons. The source is a man between 18 and 35 years old who had mild COVID-19 (a few samples of this study predate the infection). Cell type and time point are not known. Sequenced: PBMCs or a T cell subset sorted from them (not recorded which). The gene calls are TRBV4-1 and TRBJ1-1, with a weak D call TRBD1 (5 bases). CDR3 bases: TGCGCCAGCAGCCAGACCCCCATCGGGGACCCTGAAGCTTTCTTT. Translating gives CASSQTPIGDPEAFF.